This entry features one T cell receptor beta chain sequence. Clones were sequenced by immunoSEQ multiplex PCR, and TCRdb holds only the in-frame ones, with some missing. The table includes some 130,000 clones, 80% to 95% detected once. This specimen belongs to a study of control samples from healthy donors and cancer patients. The length of the CDR3 is 13 residues. Per germline, CDR1 GTSNPN and CDR2 SVGIG (reference sequence). V lost 4 bases and J lost 0, with 7 bases in between. The receptor comes from a woman aged 45-60 years in good health. Sequenced sample: blood. The rearrangement links TRBV30 to TRBJ1-5; perhaps TRBD1 as D (6 bases). CDR3 protein: CAWNRDSNQPQHF. As DNA, the CDR3 is TGTGCCTGGAACAGGGATAGCAATCAGCCCCAGCATTTT.